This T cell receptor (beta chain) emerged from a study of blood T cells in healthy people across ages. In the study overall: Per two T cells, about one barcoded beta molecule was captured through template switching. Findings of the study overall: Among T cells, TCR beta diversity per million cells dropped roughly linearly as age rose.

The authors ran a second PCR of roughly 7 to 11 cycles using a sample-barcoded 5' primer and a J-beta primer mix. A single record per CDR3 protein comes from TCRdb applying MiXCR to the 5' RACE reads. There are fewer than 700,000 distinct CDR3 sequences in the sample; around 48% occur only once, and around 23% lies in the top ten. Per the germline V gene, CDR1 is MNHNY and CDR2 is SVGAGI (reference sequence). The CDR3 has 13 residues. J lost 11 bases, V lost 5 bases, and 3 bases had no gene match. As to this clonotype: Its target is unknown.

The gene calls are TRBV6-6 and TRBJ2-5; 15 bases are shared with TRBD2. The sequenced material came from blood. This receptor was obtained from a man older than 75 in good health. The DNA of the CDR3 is TGTGCCAGCAGTGGGACTAGCGGGGGGACACAGTACTTC. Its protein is CASSGTSGGTQYF.